The source of this T cell receptor beta chain is a study of monozygotic twins with inflammatory bowel disease. CDR3 size: 15 residues. The germline V gene has CDR1 LGHNA and CDR2 YNFKEQ. Comment on this clonotype: Its antigen is still unknown.

Points from the study as a whole: TCRbeta inverse Simpson diversity was decreased in IBD patients versus healthy co-twins.

Per donor there was one draw, yielding a blood sample of 2 to 3 ml. TCRdb re-analyzed the 5' RACE reads; it lists each CDR3 protein once, without DNA. This specimen shows around 200,000 distinct CDR3 sequences; the ten leading clones hold 1.6%. This TCR was sampled from a human donor with ulcerative colitis or Crohn's disease, or a healthy co-twin of an affected twin (not recorded which). The V call is TRBV4-2, the J call TRBJ1-3. The specimen sequenced was blood. The CDR3: CASSQDRGTGNTIYF.